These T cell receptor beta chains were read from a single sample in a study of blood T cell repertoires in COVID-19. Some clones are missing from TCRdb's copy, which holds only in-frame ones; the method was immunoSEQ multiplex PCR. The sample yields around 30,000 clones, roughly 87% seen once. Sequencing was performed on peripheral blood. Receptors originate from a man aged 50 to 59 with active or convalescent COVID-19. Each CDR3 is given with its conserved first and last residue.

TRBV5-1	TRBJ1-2	CASTTGGGYGYTF
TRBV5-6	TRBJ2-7	CASSPRPGTPSSYEQYF
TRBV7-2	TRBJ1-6	CASSFSANVNSPLHF
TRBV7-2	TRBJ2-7	CASSRDRSYEQYF
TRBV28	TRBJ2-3	CASSLVAGTDTQYF
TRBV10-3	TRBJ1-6	CAISQRQDWSYNSPLHF
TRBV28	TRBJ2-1	CASSFLDRGPRSPYNEQFF
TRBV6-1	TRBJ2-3	CASSEAGQGLYTQYF
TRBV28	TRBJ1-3	CASSSDRMVGGNTIYF
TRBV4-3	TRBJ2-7	CASSQGERGSYEQYF
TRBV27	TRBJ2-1	CASSLESSGSSNEQFF
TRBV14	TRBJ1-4	CASSQQGANEKLFF
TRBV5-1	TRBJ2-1	CASSLVGGQYNEQFF
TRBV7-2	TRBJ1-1	CASTPGAYTEAFF
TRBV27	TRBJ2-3	CASSLSGFTDTQYF
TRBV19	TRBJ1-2	CASNPSLTGNYGYTF
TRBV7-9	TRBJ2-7	CASSFGGRVLHEQYF
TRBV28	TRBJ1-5	CASRRLGQGWAEVEGPQHF
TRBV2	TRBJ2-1	CASSEGLLAEYNEQFF
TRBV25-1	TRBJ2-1	CASSAGTGNNEQFF
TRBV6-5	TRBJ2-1	CASSPLAGVGNEQFF
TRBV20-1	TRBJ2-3	CSAGQADTQYF
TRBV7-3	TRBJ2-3	CASSSSGATDTQYF
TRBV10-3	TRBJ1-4	CAISEFESGDEKLFF
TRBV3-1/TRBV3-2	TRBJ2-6	CASSQAGTGGASGANVLTF
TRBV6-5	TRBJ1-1	CASRPGEFTEAFF
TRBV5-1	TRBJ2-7	CASSLAWVTGARQYF
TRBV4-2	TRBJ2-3	CASSQTWTGPNVTDTQYF
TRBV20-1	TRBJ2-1	CSASRGAENNEQFF
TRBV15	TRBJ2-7	CATSRPLSGTSSYEQYF
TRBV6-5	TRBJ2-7	CASSYLAGAAYEQYF
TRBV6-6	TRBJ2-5	CASRAPGLQETQYF
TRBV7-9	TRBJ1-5	CASSLNRQPQHF
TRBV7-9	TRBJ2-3	CASSKTGGSTDTQYF
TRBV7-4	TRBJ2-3	CASSFGSCTQYF
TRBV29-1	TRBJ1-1	CSVDEGSLLNTEAFF
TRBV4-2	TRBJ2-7	CASSQVRQGSSYEQYF
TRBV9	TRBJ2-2	CASSVAGYRDTGELFF
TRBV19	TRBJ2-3	CATKRDRGEDTQYF
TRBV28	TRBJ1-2	CASSPLMTRTNYGYTF
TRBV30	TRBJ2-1	CAWSGLAGDNEQFF
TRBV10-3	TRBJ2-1	CAISEGRGNEQFF